This record looks at one T cell receptor beta chain sequence and its context. The sample originates from a study of T cell changes during pregnancy in multiple sclerosis. TCRdb's table, derived via immunoSEQ multiplex PCR, lists solely in-frame clones and lacks some. The sample lists fewer than 70,000 clones, approximately 92% seen once, with more than 2.5% in the top ten. Germline values: CDR1 LNHDA, CDR2 SQIVND (reference sequence). The CDR3 has 15 residues. Trimming removed 7 bases from V and 1 base from J, with 16 bases in between. The rearrangement uses TRBV19 and TRBJ2-5, with a possible D match to TRBD1 (5 bases). This clonotype was sampled from a female donor in good health, enrolled as a control in a pregnancy study. This specimen was peripheral blood, taken in the second trimester of pregnancy. The CDR3 loop is CASTETARAQETQYF. CDR3 bases: TGTGCCAGTACCGAAACGGCCAGGGCCCAAGAGACCCAGTACTTC.